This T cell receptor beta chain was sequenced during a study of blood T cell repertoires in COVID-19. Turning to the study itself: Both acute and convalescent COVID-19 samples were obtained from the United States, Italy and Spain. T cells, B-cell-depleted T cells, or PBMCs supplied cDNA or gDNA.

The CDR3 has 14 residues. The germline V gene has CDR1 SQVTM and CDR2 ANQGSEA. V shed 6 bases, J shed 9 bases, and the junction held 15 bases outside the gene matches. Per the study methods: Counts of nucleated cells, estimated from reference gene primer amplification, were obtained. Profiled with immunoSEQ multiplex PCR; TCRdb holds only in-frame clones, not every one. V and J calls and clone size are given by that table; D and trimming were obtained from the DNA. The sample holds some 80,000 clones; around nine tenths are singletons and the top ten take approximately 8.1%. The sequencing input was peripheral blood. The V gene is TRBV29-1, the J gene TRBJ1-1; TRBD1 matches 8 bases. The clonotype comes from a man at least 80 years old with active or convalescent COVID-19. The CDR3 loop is CSVVRTGTGSKAFF. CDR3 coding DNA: TGCAGCGTGGTCCGTACCGGGACAGGTTCGAAAGCTTTCTTT.